A selection of T cell receptor beta chains follows, all from one sample in a study of blood T cell repertoires in COVID-19. Sequenced by immunoSEQ multiplex PCR; TCRdb stores in-frame clones only, minus some. This sample has some 270,000 clones; nearly 90% occur once, and the top ten carry around 4.6%. The sequenced sample was peripheral blood. Receptor source: a woman between 35 and 50 years old who had recovered from COVID-19. Each CDR3 is given with its conserved first and last residue. Each record gives: CDR3 DNA, CDR3 protein, clone size, J gene, D gene, V gene. The D gene is left open where the match is weak. Some rows have no size entry. The others give once, few or many, or a class for an expanded clone.

TGTGCCAGCATCCAAGGGACAGGACACACTGAAGCTTTCTTT,CASIQGTGHTEAFF,.,TRBJ1-1,TRBD1,TRBV27
TGTGCCAGCAGCTCGTGGACTAGCGGCACAGATACGCAGTATTTT,CASSSWTSGTDTQYF,.,TRBJ2-3,TRBD2,TRBV5-4
TGTGCCACTTTCGACAGGGGCCCATCCACTGAAGCTTTCTTT,CATFDRGPSTEAFF,.,TRBJ1-1,TRBD1,TRBV19
TGTGCCAGCGGGGGACAGGGGTACGAGCAGTACTTC,CASGGQGYEQYF,.,TRBJ2-7,TRBD1,TRBV2
TGTGCCAGCATGGGGGGTGAGATAGATACGCAGTATTTT,CASMGGEIDTQYF,.,TRBJ2-3,.,TRBV2
TGTGCCAGCTCACAACTAGCGGGGGGGCCCGGCACAGATACGCAGTATTTT,CASSQLAGGPGTDTQYF,.,TRBJ2-3,TRBD2,TRBV18
TGTGCCAGTACTGAGGGACAGGGGTTTGTCTATGGCTACACCTTC,CASTEGQGFVYGYTF,.,TRBJ1-2,TRBD1,TRBV19
TGTGCCATCAGTCCTCAGGGGAGCTCCTACGAGCAGTACTTC,CAISPQGSSYEQYF,.,TRBJ2-7,.,TRBV10-3
TGTGCCAGCAGCACAACCGGGGGGACAGGGGCTAACTATGGCTACACCTTC,CASSTTGGTGANYGYTF,once,TRBJ1-2,TRBD1,TRBV28
TGTGCCACCAGCCGGGACACGACCTATGGCTACACCTTC,CATSRDTTYGYTF,.,TRBJ1-2,.,TRBV15
TGCGCCAGCAGTGAAGGGTGGACTAGCGGGCGGGATGAGCAGTTCTTC,CASSEGWTSGRDEQFF,.,TRBJ2-1,TRBD2,TRBV10-2
TGTGCCAGTAGTAAGGGGTCCGTTACCACTGAAGCTTTCTTT,CASSKGSVTTEAFF,once,TRBJ1-1,.,TRBV19
TGTGCCAGTAGTATCTCAGGAAGGTATGAGCAGTTCTTC,CASSISGRYEQFF,.,TRBJ2-1,.,TRBV19
TGTGCCTGGCAGGGAGGGGACCGAGATCAGCCCCAGCATTTT,CAWQGGDRDQPQHF,.,TRBJ1-5,.,TRBV30
TGTGCCAGCAGACGACAAGTGAACACCGGGGAGCTGTTTTTT,CASRRQVNTGELFF,.,TRBJ2-2,.,TRBV6-5
TGTGCCAGCGGGGGGGGACTCCCGTGGGATACGCAGTATTTT,CASGGGLPWDTQYF,.,TRBJ2-3,TRBD2,TRBV6-5
TGTGCCAGCAGCCCCTCCCTTTTCGCGCCGGACAATGAGCAGTTCTTC,CASSPSLFAPDNEQFF,.,TRBJ2-1,.,TRBV3-1/TRBV3-2
TGTGCCAGCAGCTTCCTAGCGGGAGCCCAAGAGACCCAGTACTTC,CASSFLAGAQETQYF,.,TRBJ2-5,TRBD2,TRBV7-2
TGTGCCATACAGGCTAACTATGGCTACACCTTC,CAIQANYGYTF,.,TRBJ1-2,.,TRBV28
TGTGCCAGTAGCACAGGGAACTCCTATAATTCACCCCTCCACTTT,CASSTGNSYNSPLHF,.,TRBJ1-6,.,TRBV19
TGTGCCAGCACCCAGACACTGAACACCGGGGAGCTGTTTTTT,CASTQTLNTGELFF,once,TRBJ2-2,.,TRBV5-6
TGTGCCAGCAAGTTCGGGACAGGCTATGGCTACACCTTC,CASKFGTGYGYTF,once,TRBJ1-2,TRBD1,TRBV28
TGTGCCTGGATCCCCCCGGGAGCCGCGGCTTTCTTT,CAWIPPGAAAFF,.,TRBJ1-1,.,TRBV30
TGTGCCAGCAACAGGCTTGTCCCCTTCGACCAGCCCCAGCATTTT,CASNRLVPFDQPQHF,.,TRBJ1-5,.,TRBV2
TGCGCCAGCAGCCTTGGACAGGGGGAGAACACTGAAGCTTTCTTT,CASSLGQGENTEAFF,once,TRBJ1-1,TRBD1,TRBV4-1
TGTGCCAGCAGCTTGGAAGGCAGGAGCAGGGTAGGCTACACCTTC,CASSLEGRSRVGYTF,few,TRBJ1-2,.,TRBV5-6
TGCGCCAGCAGCTTCTTTACAGGGGGCGCGGTAGATACGCAGTATTTT,CASSFFTGGAVDTQYF,.,TRBJ2-3,TRBD1,TRBV5-1
TGTGCCAGCAGTTTATTTGCAGGGGGCAATCAGCCCCAGCATTTT,CASSLFAGGNQPQHF,once,TRBJ1-5,.,TRBV28
TGTGCCAGTGCCACCGGGACAGGGAACTACTATGGCTACACCTTC,CASATGTGNYYGYTF,.,TRBJ1-2,TRBD1,TRBV2
TGTGCCAGCAGTTACTTTAGTCAGGGCGGAGAAAAACTGTTTTTT,CASSYFSQGGEKLFF,once,TRBJ1-4,.,TRBV6-5
TGTGCCAGCAGTCCTGGGGGGACTGAAGCTTTCTTT,CASSPGGTEAFF,few,TRBJ1-1,.,TRBV3-1/TRBV3-2